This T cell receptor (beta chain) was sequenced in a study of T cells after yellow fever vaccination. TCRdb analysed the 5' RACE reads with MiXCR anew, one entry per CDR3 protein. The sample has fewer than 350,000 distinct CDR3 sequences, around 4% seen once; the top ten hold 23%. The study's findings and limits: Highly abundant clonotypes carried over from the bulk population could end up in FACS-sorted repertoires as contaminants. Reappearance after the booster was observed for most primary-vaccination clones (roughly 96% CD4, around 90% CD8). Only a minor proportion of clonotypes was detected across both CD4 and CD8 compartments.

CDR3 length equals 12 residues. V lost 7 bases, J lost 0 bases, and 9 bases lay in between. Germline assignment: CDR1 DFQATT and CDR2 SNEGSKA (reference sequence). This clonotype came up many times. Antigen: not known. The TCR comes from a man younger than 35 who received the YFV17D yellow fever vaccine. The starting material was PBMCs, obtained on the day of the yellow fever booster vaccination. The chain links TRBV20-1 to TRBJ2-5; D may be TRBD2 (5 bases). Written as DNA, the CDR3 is TGCAGTGGAGGGTTACACCAAGAGACCCAGTACTTC. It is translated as CSGGLHQETQYF.